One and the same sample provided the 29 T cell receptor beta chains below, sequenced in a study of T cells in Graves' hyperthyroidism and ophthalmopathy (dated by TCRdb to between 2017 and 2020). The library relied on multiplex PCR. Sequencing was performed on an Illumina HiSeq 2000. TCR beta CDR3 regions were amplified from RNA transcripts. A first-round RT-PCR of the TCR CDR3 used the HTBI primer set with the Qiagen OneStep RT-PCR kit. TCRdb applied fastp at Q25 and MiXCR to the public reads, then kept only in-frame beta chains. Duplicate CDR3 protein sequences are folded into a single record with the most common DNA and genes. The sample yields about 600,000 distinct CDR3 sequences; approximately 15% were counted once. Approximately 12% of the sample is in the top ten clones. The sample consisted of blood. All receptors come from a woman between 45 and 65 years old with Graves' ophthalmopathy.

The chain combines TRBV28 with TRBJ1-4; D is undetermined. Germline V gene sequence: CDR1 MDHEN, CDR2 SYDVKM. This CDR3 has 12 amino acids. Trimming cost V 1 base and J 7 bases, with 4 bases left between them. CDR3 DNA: TGTGCCAGCAGTTTATCGCCTGAAAAACTGTTTTTT. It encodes CASSLSPEKLFF.

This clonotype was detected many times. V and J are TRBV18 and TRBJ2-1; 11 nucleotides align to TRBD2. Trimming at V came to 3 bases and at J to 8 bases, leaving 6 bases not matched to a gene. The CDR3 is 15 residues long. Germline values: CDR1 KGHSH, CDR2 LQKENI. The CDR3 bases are TGTGCCAGCTCACCTGAGCTAGCGGGAGGCGATGAGCAGTTCTTC. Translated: CASSPELAGGDEQFF.

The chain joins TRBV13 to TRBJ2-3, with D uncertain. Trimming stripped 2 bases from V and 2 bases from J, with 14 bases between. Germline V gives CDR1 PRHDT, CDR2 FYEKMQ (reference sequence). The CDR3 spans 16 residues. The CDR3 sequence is CASSLPGRTVTDTQYF. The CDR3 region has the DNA TGTGCCAGCAGCTTACCTGGCAGGACCGTCACAGATACGCAGTATTTT.

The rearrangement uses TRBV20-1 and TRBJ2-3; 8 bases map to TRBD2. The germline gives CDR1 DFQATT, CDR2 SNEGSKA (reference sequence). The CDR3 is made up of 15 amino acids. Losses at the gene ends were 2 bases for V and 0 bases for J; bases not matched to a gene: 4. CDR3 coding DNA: TGCAGTGCTAGAATAATAGCGGGAAGCACAGATACGCAGTATTTT. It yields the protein CSARIIAGSTDTQYF.

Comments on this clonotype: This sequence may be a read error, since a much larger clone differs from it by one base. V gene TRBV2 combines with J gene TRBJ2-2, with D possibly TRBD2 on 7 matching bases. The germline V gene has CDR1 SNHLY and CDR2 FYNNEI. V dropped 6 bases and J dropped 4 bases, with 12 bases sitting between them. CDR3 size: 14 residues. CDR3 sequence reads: CASRRGRVTGELFF. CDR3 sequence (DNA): TGTGCCAGCAGGCGGGGGCGCGTCACCGGGGAGCTGTTTTTT.

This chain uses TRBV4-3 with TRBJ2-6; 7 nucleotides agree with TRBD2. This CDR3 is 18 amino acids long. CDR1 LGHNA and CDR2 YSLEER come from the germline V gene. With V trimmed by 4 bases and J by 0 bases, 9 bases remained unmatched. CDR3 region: CASSRMGGRRSGANVLTF. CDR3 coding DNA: TGCGCCAGCAGCCGCATGGGAGGGAGACGCTCTGGGGCCAACGTCCTGACTTTC.

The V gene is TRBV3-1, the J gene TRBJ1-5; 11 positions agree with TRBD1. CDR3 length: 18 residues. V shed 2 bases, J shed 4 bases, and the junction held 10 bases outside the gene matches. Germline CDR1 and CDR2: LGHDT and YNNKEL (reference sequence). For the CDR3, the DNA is TGTGCCAGCAGCCAACTTTGCGGGGACAGGGGGGGGAATCAGCCCCAGCATTTT. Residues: CASSQLCGDRGGNQPQHF.

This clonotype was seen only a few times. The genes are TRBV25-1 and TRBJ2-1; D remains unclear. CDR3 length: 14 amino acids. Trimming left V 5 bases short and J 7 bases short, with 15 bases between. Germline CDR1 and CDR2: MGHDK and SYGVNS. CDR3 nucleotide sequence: TGTGCCAGCAGTTTTCACGGATTCCTTAATGAGCAGTTCTTC. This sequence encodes CASSFHGFLNEQFF.

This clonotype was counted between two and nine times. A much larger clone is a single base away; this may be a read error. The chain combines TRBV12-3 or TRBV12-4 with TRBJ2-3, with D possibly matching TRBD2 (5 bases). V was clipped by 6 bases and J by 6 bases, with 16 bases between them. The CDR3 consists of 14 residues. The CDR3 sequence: CASSVAGLRDTQYF. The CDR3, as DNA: TGTGCCAGCAGCGTAGCAGGACTCAGGGATACGCAGTATTTT.

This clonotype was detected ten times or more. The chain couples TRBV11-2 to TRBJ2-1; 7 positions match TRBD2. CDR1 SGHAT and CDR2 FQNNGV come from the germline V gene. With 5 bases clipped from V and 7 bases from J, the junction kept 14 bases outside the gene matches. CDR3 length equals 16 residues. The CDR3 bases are TGTGCCAGCAGCGACAGCCGACTAGCAGGCTGGAATGAGCAGTTCTTC. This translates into CASSDSRLAGWNEQFF.

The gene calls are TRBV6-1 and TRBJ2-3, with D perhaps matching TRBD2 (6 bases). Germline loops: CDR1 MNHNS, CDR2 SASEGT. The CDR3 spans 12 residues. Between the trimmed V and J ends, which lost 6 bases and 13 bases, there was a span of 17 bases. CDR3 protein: CASRKGTYIEYF. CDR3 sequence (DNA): TGTGCCAGCAGGAAAGGGACTTACATTGAGTATTTT.

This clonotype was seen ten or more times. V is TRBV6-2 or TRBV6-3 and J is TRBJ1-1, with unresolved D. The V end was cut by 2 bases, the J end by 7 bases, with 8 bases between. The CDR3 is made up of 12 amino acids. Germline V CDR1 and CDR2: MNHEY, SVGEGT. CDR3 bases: TGTGCCAGCAGTTACCGCACCCGTGAAGCTTTCTTT. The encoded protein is CASSYRTREAFF.

The CDR3 sequence: CASSSRREAMYEQFF. Here the CDR3 DNA reads TGTGCCAGCAGTTCCCGGAGGGAGGCCATGTATGAGCAGTTCTTC. The chain links TRBV6-2 or TRBV6-3 to TRBJ2-1, with D tentatively TRBD2 (6 bases). Between the trimmed V and J ends, which lost 4 bases and 8 bases, there was a span of 18 bases. CDR1 MNHEY and CDR2 SVGEGT come from the germline V gene. There are 15 residues in the CDR3.

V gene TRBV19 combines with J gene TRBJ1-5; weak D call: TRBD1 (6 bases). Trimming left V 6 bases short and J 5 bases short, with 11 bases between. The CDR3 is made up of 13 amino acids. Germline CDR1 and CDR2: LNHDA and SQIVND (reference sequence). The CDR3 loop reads CASSNRADQPQHF. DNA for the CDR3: TGTGCCAGTAGCAACAGGGCCGATCAGCCCCAGCATTTT.

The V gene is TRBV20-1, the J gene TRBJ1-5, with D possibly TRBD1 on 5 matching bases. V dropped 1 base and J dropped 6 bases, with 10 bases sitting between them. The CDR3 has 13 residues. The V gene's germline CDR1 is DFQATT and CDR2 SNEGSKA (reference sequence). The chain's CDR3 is CSARAGGSQPQHF. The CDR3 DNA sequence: TGCAGTGCTAGAGCGGGGGGGAGTCAGCCCCAGCATTTT.

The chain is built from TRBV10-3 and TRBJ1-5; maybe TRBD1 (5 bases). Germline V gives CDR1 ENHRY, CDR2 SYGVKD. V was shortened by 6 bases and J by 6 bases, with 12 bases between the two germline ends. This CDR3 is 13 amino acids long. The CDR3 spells CAISPGGTQPQHF. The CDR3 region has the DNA TGTGCCATCAGCCCTGGAGGGACTCAGCCCCAGCATTTT.

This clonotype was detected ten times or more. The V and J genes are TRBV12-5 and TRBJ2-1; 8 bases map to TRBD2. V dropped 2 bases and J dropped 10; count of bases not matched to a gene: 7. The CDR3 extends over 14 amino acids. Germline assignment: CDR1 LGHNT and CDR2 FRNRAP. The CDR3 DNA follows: TGTGCTAGTGGTTTGCTACAACGGGGGGGCGAGCAGTTCTTC. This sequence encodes CASGLLQRGGEQFF.

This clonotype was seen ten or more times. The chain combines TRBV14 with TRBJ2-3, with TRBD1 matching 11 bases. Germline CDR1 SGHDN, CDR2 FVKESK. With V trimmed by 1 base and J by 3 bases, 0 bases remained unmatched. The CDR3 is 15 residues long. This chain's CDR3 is CASSQGDRGTDTQYF. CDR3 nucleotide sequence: TGTGCCAGCAGCCAAGGGGACAGGGGGACAGATACGCAGTATTTT.

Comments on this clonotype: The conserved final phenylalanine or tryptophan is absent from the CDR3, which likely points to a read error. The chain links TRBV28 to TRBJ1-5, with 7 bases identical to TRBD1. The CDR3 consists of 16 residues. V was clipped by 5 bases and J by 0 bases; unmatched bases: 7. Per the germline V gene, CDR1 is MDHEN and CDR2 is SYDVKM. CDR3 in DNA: TGTGCCAGCAGTAATACAGGGGCACATAGCAATCAGCCCCAGCATCTT. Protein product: CASSNTGAHSNQPQHL.

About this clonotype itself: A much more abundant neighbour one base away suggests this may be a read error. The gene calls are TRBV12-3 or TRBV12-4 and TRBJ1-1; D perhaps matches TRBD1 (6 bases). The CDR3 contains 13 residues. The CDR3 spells CASSTLRDTGAFF. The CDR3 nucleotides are TGTGCCAGCAGCACCCTTCGGGACACTGGAGCTTTCTTT.

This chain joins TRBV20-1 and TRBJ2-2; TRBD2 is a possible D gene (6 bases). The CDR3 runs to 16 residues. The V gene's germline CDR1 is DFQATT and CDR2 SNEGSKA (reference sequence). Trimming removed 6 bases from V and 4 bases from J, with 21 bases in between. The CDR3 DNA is TGCAGTGCCCAGAGGGGAGGTGGGAGCGCCACCGGGGAGCTGTTTTTT. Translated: CSAQRGGGSATGELFF.

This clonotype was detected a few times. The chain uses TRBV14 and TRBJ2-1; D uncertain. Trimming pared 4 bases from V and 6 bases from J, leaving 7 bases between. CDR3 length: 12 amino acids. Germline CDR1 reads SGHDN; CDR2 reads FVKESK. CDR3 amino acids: CASSPHSNEQFF. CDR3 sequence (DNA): TGTGCCAGCAGCCCGCACAGCAATGAGCAGTTCTTC.

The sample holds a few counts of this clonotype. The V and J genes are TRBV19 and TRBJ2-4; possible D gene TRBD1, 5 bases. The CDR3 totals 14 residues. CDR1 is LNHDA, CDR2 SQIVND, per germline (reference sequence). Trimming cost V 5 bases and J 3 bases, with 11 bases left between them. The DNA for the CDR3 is TGTGCCAGTAGTCTTGACAGATTCAAAAACATTCAGTACTTC. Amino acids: CASSLDRFKNIQYF.

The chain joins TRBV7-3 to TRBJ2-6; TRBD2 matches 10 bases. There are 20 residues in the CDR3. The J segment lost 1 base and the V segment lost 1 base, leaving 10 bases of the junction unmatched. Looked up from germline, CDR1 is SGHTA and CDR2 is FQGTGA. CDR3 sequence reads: CASSLSFPTSGKSGANVLTF. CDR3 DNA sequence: TGTGCCAGCAGCTTAAGTTTCCCCACTAGCGGGAAGTCTGGGGCCAACGTCCTGACTTTC.

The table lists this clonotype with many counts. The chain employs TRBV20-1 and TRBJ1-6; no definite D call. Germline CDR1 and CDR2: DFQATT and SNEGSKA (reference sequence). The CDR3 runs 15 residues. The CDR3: CSVTDRDFEISPLHF. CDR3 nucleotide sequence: TGCAGCGTAACGGACCGGGATTTCGAAATCTCACCCCTCCACTTT.

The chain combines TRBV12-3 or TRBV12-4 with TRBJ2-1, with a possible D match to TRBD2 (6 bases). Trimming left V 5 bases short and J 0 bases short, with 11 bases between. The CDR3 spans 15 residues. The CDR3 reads CASSAPGSSYNEQFF. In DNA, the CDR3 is TGTGCCAGCAGTGCCCCCGGGAGCTCCTACAATGAGCAGTTCTTC.

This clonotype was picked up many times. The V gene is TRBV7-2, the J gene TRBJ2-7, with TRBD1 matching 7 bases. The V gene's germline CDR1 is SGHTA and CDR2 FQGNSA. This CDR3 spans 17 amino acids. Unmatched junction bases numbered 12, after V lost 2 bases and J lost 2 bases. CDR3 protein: CASSLRQGKKTTYEQYF. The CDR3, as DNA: TGTGCCAGCAGCTTAAGACAGGGAAAAAAAACGACCTACGAGCAGTACTTC.

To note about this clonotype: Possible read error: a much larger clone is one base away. The CDR3 protein is CASSYIESATQYF. CDR3 bases: TGCGCCAGCAGCTATATAGAATCTGCTACGCAGTATTTT. The V gene is TRBV5-1, the J gene TRBJ2-3; D remains unclear. This CDR3 is 13 amino acids long. The germline V and J ends were trimmed by 3 bases and 8 bases, with 13 bases remaining between them. Per the germline V gene, CDR1 is SGHRS and CDR2 is YFSETQ. The variable domain in full, with the rest retrieved from reference TRBV5-1 and TRBJ2-3, is KAGVTQTPRYLIKTRGQQVTLSCSPISGHRSVSWYQQTPGQGLQFLFEYFSETQRNKGNFPGRFSGRQFSNSRSEMNVSTLELGDSALYLCASSYIESATQYFGPGTRLTVL.

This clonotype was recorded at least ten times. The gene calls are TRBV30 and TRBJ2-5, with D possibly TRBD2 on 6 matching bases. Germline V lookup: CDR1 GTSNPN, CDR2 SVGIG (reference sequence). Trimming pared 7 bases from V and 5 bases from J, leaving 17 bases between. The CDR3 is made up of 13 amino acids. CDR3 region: CAFTARGFETQYF. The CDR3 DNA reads TGTGCCTTCACCGCCCGGGGGTTCGAGACCCAGTACTTC.